A single sample is the source of the 12 T cell receptor beta chains below, sequenced in a study of cytomegalovirus exposure and HLA in healthy donors. Use of 60 Vbeta and 13 Jbeta primers characterized the PCR. The repertoire was sequenced with immunoSEQ multiplex PCR; TCRdb's copy has only in-frame clones and lacks some. Of under 150,000 clones in the sample, approximately 61% were seen once. Sample: PBMCs. The receptor set was obtained from a man aged 30 to 39 in good health and CMV-seropositive.

The CDR3 sequence is CASGDIAGFGDGYTF. Written as DNA, the CDR3 is TGTGCTAGTGGCGACATTGCGGGGTTCGGTGATGGCTACACCTTC. The chain couples TRBV12-5 to TRBJ1-2; D is unresolved. The CDR3 loop spans 15 amino acids. Germline V lookup: CDR1 LGHNT, CDR2 FRNRAP. V lost 6 bases and J 6 bases, leaving 20 bases between the germline ends.

The chain has TRBV4-2 and TRBJ1-4; D possibly corresponds to TRBD1 (6 bases). Germline assignment: CDR1 LGHNA and CDR2 YNFKEQ. The CDR3 is 14 amino acids. Trimming removed 7 bases at V and 8 bases at J, with 17 bases between. The CDR3 here is CASTTGGALEKLFF. As DNA, the CDR3 is TGTGCCAGCACCACCGGGGGGGCGTTGGAAAAACTGTTTTTT.

This clone showed up just a few times. The chain is built from TRBV5-6 and TRBJ1-1, with D possibly being TRBD1 (6 bases). CDR1 and CDR2 (germline): SGHDT, YYEEEE. The ends were cut back, 1 base at V and 3 bases at J, with 16 bases in the middle. The CDR3 sequence is 16 residues long. CDR3 amino acids: CASSLLTAGVYTEAFF. The CDR3 bases are TGTGCCAGCAGCTTGCTCACGGCAGGGGTATACACTGAAGCTTTCTTT.

CDR3 sequence (DNA): TGTGCCAGCAGCGCCCGGACAGGGCTTGATGGGTATGGCTACACCTTC. It encodes CASSARTGLDGYGYTF. The rearrangement uses TRBV9 and TRBJ1-2, with 8 bases matching TRBD1. This CDR3 region has 16 residues. Germline loops: CDR1 SGDLS, CDR2 YYNGEE. J lost 5 bases, V lost 3 bases, and 12 bases had no gene match.

The rearrangement joins TRBV19 to TRBJ2-1; 8 positions match TRBD2. Trimming removed 3 bases from V and 9 bases from J; junction bases left unmatched: 10. In germline, CDR1 is LNHDA, CDR2 SQIVND (reference sequence). The CDR3 runs to 15 residues. CDR3 amino acids: CASSMVGRALGEQFF. CDR3 sequence (DNA): TGTGCCAGTAGTATGGTCGGGAGGGCCCTTGGTGAGCAGTTCTTC.

In DNA form, the CDR3 reads TGTGCCAGTAGTATATCAGGACTGGGGACCCAGTACTTC. Protein sequence: CASSISGLGTQYF. The chain recombines TRBV19 with TRBJ2-5; TRBD2 is a possible D gene (5 bases). This CDR3 region has 13 residues. Between the trimmed V and J ends, which lost 2 bases and 7 bases, there was a span of 11 bases. Germline V CDR1 and CDR2: LNHDA, SQIVND (reference sequence). The full variable domain, with the rest looked up from reference TRBV19 and TRBJ2-5, is DGGITQSPKYLFRKEGQNVTLSCEQNLNHDAMYWYRQDPGQGLRLIYYSQIVNDFQKGDIAEGYSVSREKKESFPLTVTSAQKNPTAFYLCASSISGLGTQYFGPGTRLLVL.

The chain recombines TRBV15 with TRBJ2-5, with 9 nucleotides matching TRBD2. The germline CDR1 and CDR2 sequences are LNHNV and YYDKDF (reference sequence). Trimming cost V 9 bases and J 2 bases; bases outside gene matches: 7. CDR3 size: 14 residues. CDR3 protein: CATGGLAIQETQYF. CDR3 DNA: TGTGCCACAGGGGGACTAGCTATACAAGAGACCCAGTACTTC.

This sequence joins TRBV11-3 and TRBJ2-3, with D hard to call. The CDR3 is 14 amino acids. V lost 2 bases to trimming and J lost 0 bases, with 6 bases between them. Per germline, CDR1 SGHNT and CDR2 YENEEA. DNA of the CDR3: TGTGCCAGCAGCTTAAGCGTTAGCACAGATACGCAGTATTTT. Amino acid sequence: CASSLSVSTDTQYF. Full variable domain (remainder filled in from reference TRBV11-3 and TRBJ2-3): EAGVVQSPRYKIIEKKQPVAFWCNPISGHNTLYWYLQNLGQGPELLIRYENEEAVDDSQLPKDRFSAERLKGVDSTLKIQPAELGDSAVYLCASSLSVSTDTQYFGPGTRLTVL.

In its sample, this clone was seen a few times. V is TRBV7-2 and J is TRBJ1-4; D remains unclear. This CDR3 is 14 amino acids long. V was trimmed by 6 bases and J by 2 bases, leaving 10 bases between them. CDR1 is SGHTA, CDR2 FQGNSA, per germline. The CDR3 sequence: CASSSQVTNEKLFF. DNA of the CDR3: TGTGCCAGCAGTTCTCAGGTGACTAATGAAAAACTGTTTTTT.

This clone was counted only a few times. The rearrangement uses TRBV9 and TRBJ1-4, with a tentative D call TRBD1 (6 bases). The CDR3 contains 13 residues. V lost 0 bases and J lost 13, with 13 bases in between. From germline, CDR1 is SGDLS and CDR2 YYNGEE. CDR3 in amino acids: CASSVDGVDRLFF. The CDR3 region has the DNA TGTGCCAGCAGCGTAGACGGTGTGGACAGACTGTTTTTT.

The chain has TRBV9 and TRBJ2-3; 7 bases line up with TRBD2. The CDR3 totals 16 residues. The V gene end was trimmed by 0 bases and the J gene end by 7 bases; junction bases not matched to a gene: 11. The germline CDR1 and CDR2 sequences are SGDLS and YYNGEE. The DNA for the CDR3 is TGTGCCAGCAGCGTAGCTTTAGGTGGGAGGGCCAATACGCAGTATTTT. This encodes CASSVALGGRANTQYF.

The chain combines TRBV11-2 with TRBJ2-2; no clear D. Trimming removed 7 bases at V and 4 bases at J, with 7 bases between. Germline V lookup: CDR1 SGHAT, CDR2 FQNNGV. The CDR3 sequence is 12 residues long. For the CDR3, the DNA is TGTGCCAGCACCGAGGCCACCGGGGAGCTGTTTTTT. Translating it yields CASTEATGELFF.